This T cell receptor (beta chain) stems from a study of blood T cell repertoires in COVID-19. Trimming took 7 bases from V and 1 from J; bases not matched to a gene: 5. This CDR3 comprises 16 residues. Germline V gene sequence: CDR1 MNHEY, CDR2 SMNVEV (reference sequence). Clinical histories supplied by participants themselves formed the basis of cohort assignment. Generated by immunoSEQ multiplex PCR, the TCRdb table keeps only in-frame clones and is missing some. The sample holds a few hundred thousand clones, about 90% seen once. This clone was counted only a few times. Sequencing input: PBMCs or T cells enriched from blood (not recorded which). The gene calls are TRBV27 and TRBJ2-2, with TRBD2 matching over 11 bases. This clonotype was sampled from a woman in her twenties or thirties who had recovered from COVID-19. The CDR3 DNA reads TGTGCCAGCACCCCGGGACTAGCGGTGAACACCGGGGAGCTGTTTTTT. Its translation: CASTPGLAVNTGELFF.